The clone carrying this TCR beta chain was observed a few times. The antigen remains undetermined. The data are from a study of CD8 T cells in ankylosing spondylitis. CDR1 is DFQATT and CDR2 is SNEGSKA in the germline V gene (reference sequence). V dropped 3 bases and J dropped 7; count of bases not matched to a gene: 8. The CDR3 spans 14 residues. Study results and limitations: Within ankylosing spondylitis blood, a TCR beta motif made up of seven to nine highly homologous variants appeared to be characteristic.

TCRdb independently ran MiXCR on the 5' RACE reads; one entry per CDR3 protein. This sample has around 480,000 distinct CDR3 sequences, with approximately 17% found just once. The sequenced material came from blood, either unsorted or a sorted T cell fraction (not recorded which). This receptor was taken from a male donor with ankylosing spondylitis. The rearrangement uses TRBV20-1 and TRBJ1-5; 8 bases fit TRBD1. The CDR3 sequence: CSARRTGYGQPQHF. CDR3 bases: TGCAGTGCTAGGCGGACAGGGTATGGCCAGCCCCAGCATTTT.